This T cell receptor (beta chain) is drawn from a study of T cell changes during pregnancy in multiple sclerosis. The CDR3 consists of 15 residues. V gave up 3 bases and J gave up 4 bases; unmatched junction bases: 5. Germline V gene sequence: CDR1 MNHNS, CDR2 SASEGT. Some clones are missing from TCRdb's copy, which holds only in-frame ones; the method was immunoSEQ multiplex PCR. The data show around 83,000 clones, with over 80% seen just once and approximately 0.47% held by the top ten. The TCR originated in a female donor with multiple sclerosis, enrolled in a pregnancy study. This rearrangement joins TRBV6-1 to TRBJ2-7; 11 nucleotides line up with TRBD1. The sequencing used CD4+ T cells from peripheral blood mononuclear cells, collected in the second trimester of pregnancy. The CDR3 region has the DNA TGTGCCAGCAGTGACCGGGACAGGGGGGATTACGAGCAGTACTTC. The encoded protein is CASSDRDRGDYEQYF.